These 26 T cell receptor beta chains were sequenced from one sample in a study of early T cells in non-severe SARS-CoV-2 infection. TCRdb ran MiXCR on the 5' RACE reads and lists one entry per CDR3 protein. Of tens of thousands of distinct CDR3 sequences in the sample, about 6.4% were seen once. The sample was whole blood, taken at baseline. The receptors were sampled from an adult who was a healthcare worker with PCR-confirmed SARS-CoV-2 infection or an uninfected control (not recorded which).

The rearrangement links TRBV7-6 to TRBJ1-4, with TRBD1 matching 7 bases. With 1 base clipped from V and 5 bases from J, the junction kept 7 bases outside the gene matches. The germline CDR1 and CDR2 sequences are SGHVS and FNYEAQ. CDR3 length equals 16 residues. CDR3: CASSLGPGQLNEKLFF. DNA of the CDR3: TGTGCCAGCAGCTTAGGACCGGGACAGTTAAATGAAAAACTGTTTTTT.

This clonotype qualifies as medium-sized. The chain joins TRBV6-5 to TRBJ1-1; D gene ambiguous. The CDR3 has 12 amino acids. Trimming stripped 2 bases from V and 4 bases from J, with 5 bases between. Germline V gene lookup returns CDR1 MNHEY and CDR2 SVGAGI. The CDR3 sequence: CASSYGGTEAFF. The CDR3 DNA reads TGTGCCAGCAGTTACGGTGGCACTGAAGCTTTCTTT.

A few counts support this clonotype. The gene calls are TRBV7-9 and TRBJ1-2; tentative D call: TRBD1 (6 bases). V lost 5 bases and J lost 7, with 17 bases in between. The CDR3 totals 14 residues. Germline V gene data show CDR1 as SEHNR and CDR2 as FQNEAQ (reference sequence). In DNA, the CDR3 is TGTGCCAGCAGCCACGAGGTCAGGGGCTCTGGCTACACCTTC. Its protein is CASSHEVRGSGYTF.

There are many counts of this clonotype. V usage is TRBV27 and J usage is TRBJ2-5, with 11 nucleotides matching TRBD1. The CDR3 consists of 13 residues. V shed 6 bases and J 4 bases; nucleotides not matched to a gene: 1. The germline gives CDR1 MNHEY, CDR2 SMNVEV (reference sequence). CDR3 amino acids: CASRGTGGETQYF. CDR3 sequence (DNA): TGTGCCAGCAGGGGGACAGGGGGAGAGACCCAGTACTTC.

This clonotype occurred many times. V and J are TRBV28 and TRBJ2-5, with D perhaps TRBD1 or TRBD2 (6 bases each). V dropped 7 bases and J dropped 1 base, with 13 bases sitting between them. There are 14 residues in the CDR3. Germline-derived CDR1 and CDR2 are MDHEN and SYDVKM. The CDR3 DNA follows: TGTGCCAGCAAGAAACGGGGGCTCCAAGAGACCCAGTACTTC. This gives the protein CASKKRGLQETQYF. The variable domain in full, with the rest retrieved from reference TRBV28 and TRBJ2-5, is DVKVTQSSRYLVKRTGEKVFLECVQDMDHENMFWYRQDPGLGLRLIYFSYDVKMKEKGDIPEGYSVSREKKERFSLILESASTNQTSMYLCASKKRGLQETQYFGPGTRLLVL.

This clonotype was counted only a few times. The CDR3 reads CASSYLAGPGQEAYEQYF. The CDR3 nucleotides read TGTGCCAGCAGTTACCTGGCGGGGCCCGGACAGGAAGCCTACGAGCAGTACTTC. The chain combines TRBV6-5 with TRBJ2-7, with D possibly matching TRBD1 (7 bases). Germline CDR1 reads MNHEY; CDR2 reads SVGAGI. The V end was cut by 2 bases, the J end by 2 bases, with 22 bases between. The CDR3 contains 18 residues.

This clonotype was counted at least ten times. V gene TRBV12-3 or TRBV12-4 combines with J gene TRBJ1-3; TRBD1 is a possible D gene (6 bases). The CDR3 has 16 residues. V lost 8 bases and J 0 bases, leaving 17 bases between the germline ends. This chain's CDR3 is CASLPGGASSGNTIYF. The DNA for the CDR3 is TGTGCCAGCCTACCTGGGGGGGCAAGCTCTGGAAACACCATATATTTT.

This clonotype was picked up many times. This chain uses TRBV20-1 with TRBJ2-7; D not certain. The CDR3 has 14 amino acids. The germline V and J ends were trimmed by 3 bases and 1 base, with 13 bases remaining between them. Germline V CDR1 and CDR2: DFQATT, SNEGSKA (reference sequence). CDR3 region: CSARDRIGSYEQYF. The CDR3 nucleotides are TGCAGTGCTAGGGACCGCATTGGATCCTACGAGCAGTACTTC.

J is TRBJ1-6 and V is TRBV18; perhaps TRBD1 as D (5 bases). Between the trimmed V and J ends, which lost 4 bases and 4 bases, there was a span of 20 bases. Germline loops: CDR1 KGHSH, CDR2 LQKENI. The CDR3 runs to 18 residues. The CDR3 loop reads CASSHVPGTWEYNSPLHF. CDR3 DNA sequence: TGTGCCAGCTCACATGTACCCGGGACGTGGGAATATAATTCACCCCTCCACTTT.

There are many counts of this clonotype. CDR3 bases: TGTGCCAGCAGCTTGGGGCTTATTTATGGCTACACCTTC. Its protein is CASSLGLIYGYTF. The rearrangement uses TRBV7-9 and TRBJ1-2; possible D gene TRBD1, 5 bases. The CDR3 is made up of 13 amino acids. V gave up 3 bases and J gave up 5 bases, with 10 bases separating them. CDR1 is SEHNR, CDR2 FQNEAQ, per germline (reference sequence).

This clonotype was counted at least ten times. V is TRBV7-2 and J is TRBJ2-1; a possible D gene is TRBD2 (5 bases). V was cut by 1 base and J by 10 bases, with 17 bases left in between. The germline V gene encodes CDR1 SGHTA and CDR2 FQGNSA. The CDR3 covers 15 residues. The CDR3 sequence is CASSLGLAAIQEQFF. CDR3 nucleotides: TGTGCCAGCAGCTTAGGGCTAGCCGCTATCCAGGAGCAGTTCTTC. Supplemented by reference TRBV7-2 and TRBJ2-1, the full variable domain reads GAGVSQSPSNKVTEKGKDVELRCDPISGHTALYWYRQSLGQGLEFLIYFQGNSAPDKSGLPSDRFSAERTGGSVSTLTIQRTQQEDSAVYLCASSLGLAAIQEQFFGPGTRLTVL.

This clonotype appeared many times. This rearrangement joins TRBV4-3 to TRBJ2-7, with 8 bases identical to TRBD1. This CDR3 spans 16 amino acids. Germline-derived CDR1 and CDR2 are LGHNA and YSLEER. Germline trimming cut 3 bases from V and 1 base from J; bases unmatched to any gene: 8. In DNA, the CDR3 is TGCGCCAGCAGCCACCGCGAGACAGGGGAGTCCTACGAGCAGTACTTC. Its protein product is CASSHRETGESYEQYF.

V and J are TRBV12-3 or TRBV12-4 and TRBJ1-6; 7 nucleotides match TRBD1. V lost 3 bases to trimming and J lost 10 bases; unmatched junction nucleotides: 6. The CDR3 is 14 residues long. CDR3 loop: CASSFGAGGSPLHF. The DNA for the CDR3 is TGTGCCAGCAGTTTTGGGGCAGGGGGATCACCCCTCCACTTT.

The sample holds a few counts of this clonotype. The junction shows a germline mismatch at one end, possibly a read error. J is TRBJ2-1 and V is TRBV3-1; TRBD2 agrees at 8 bases. This CDR3 has 13 amino acids. Germline values: CDR1 LGHDT, CDR2 YNNKEL (reference sequence). CDR3 sequence: CASSQASGRVRAF. The CDR3 region has the DNA TGTGCCAGCAGCCAAGCCTCCGGGAGGGTAAGAGCCTTC.

This clonotype has more than one count but fewer than ten. The chain joins TRBV7-2 to TRBJ2-6; D uncertain. Trimming pared 1 base from V and 4 bases from J, leaving 2 bases between. Germline V gene lookup returns CDR1 SGHTA and CDR2 FQGNSA. CDR3 size: 13 residues. The CDR3 reads CASSLGGANVLTF. CDR3 nucleotides: TGTGCCAGCAGCTTAGGGGGGGCCAACGTCCTGACTTTC.

V usage is TRBV27 and J usage is TRBJ1-6; tentatively, D is TRBD1 (5 bases). Per the germline V gene, CDR1 is MNHEY and CDR2 is SMNVEV (reference sequence). The V and J ends lost 3 bases and 5 bases respectively, with 11 bases between them. This CDR3 has 15 amino acids. The CDR3 coding sequence is TGTGCCAGCAGTTTCCAGGGCGGGAATAATTCACCCCTCCACTTT. Protein product: CASSFQGGNNSPLHF.

Only a few counts were recorded for this clonotype. This chain uses TRBV10-3 with TRBJ1-1; D is uncertain. The CDR3 runs 13 residues. V lost 6 bases and J 0 bases, leaving 8 bases between the germline ends. Germline V gene lookup returns CDR1 ENHRY and CDR2 SYGVKD. CDR3 nucleotides: TGTGCCATCAGGGCAACCATGAACACTGAAGCTTTCTTT. Its protein is CAIRATMNTEAFF.

The table lists this clonotype with many counts. The chain recombines TRBV7-9 with TRBJ1-1, with D unresolved. The CDR3 loop spans 17 amino acids. V was pared by 2 bases and J by 3 bases, with 19 bases between. The germline gives CDR1 SEHNR, CDR2 FQNEAQ (reference sequence). The CDR3 reads CASSLWPTPPMDTEAFF. The CDR3 DNA reads TGTGCCAGCAGCTTATGGCCCACCCCCCCGATGGACACTGAAGCTTTCTTT.

This clonotype was picked up many times. The chain combines TRBV4-3 with TRBJ1-4; possibly TRBD1 for D (5 bases). The V and J ends lost 5 bases and 0 bases respectively, with 16 bases between them. Germline CDR1 is LGHNA and CDR2 is YSLEER. The CDR3 has 17 residues. The CDR3 bases are TGCGCCAGCAGCAAGGGGAGTCTCCTTGCAACTAATGAAAAACTGTTTTTT. This codes for CASSKGSLLATNEKLFF.

In this sample, this clonotype turned up many times. The genes are TRBV7-2 and TRBJ2-1; 10 bases are a match to TRBD2. Germline V gene sequence: CDR1 SGHTA, CDR2 FQGNSA. J was trimmed by 9 bases and V by 3 bases; bases with no gene match: 8. The CDR3 is made up of 15 amino acids. This chain's CDR3 is CASSFVSGGDTEQFF. In nucleotides, the CDR3 is TGTGCCAGCAGCTTCGTAAGCGGGGGGGATACTGAGCAGTTCTTC.

In this sample, this clonotype turned up a few times. This chain joins TRBV20-1 and TRBJ2-5, with D maybe TRBD1 (8 bases). The germline CDR1 and CDR2 sequences are DFQATT and SNEGSKA (reference sequence). The V and J ends lost 0 bases and 5 bases respectively, with 16 bases between them. This CDR3 comprises 15 residues. The DNA for the CDR3 is TGCAGTGCTAGAGACCCACAGGGGGAGGGGGAGACCCAGTACTTC. Translating gives CSARDPQGEGETQYF.

The chain joins TRBV4-3 to TRBJ2-1, with 9 bases aligning to TRBD1. V dropped 4 bases and J dropped 4; count of bases not matched to a gene: 5. This CDR3 has 15 residues. Per the germline V gene, CDR1 is LGHNA and CDR2 is YSLEER. CDR3: CASSPGTGFYNEQFF. Written as DNA, the CDR3 is TGCGCCAGCAGCCCTGGGACAGGGTTTTACAATGAGCAGTTCTTC.

This rearrangement joins TRBV14 to TRBJ1-3, with D possibly matching TRBD1 (5 bases). CDR3 size: 15 residues. Trimming took 2 bases from V and 0 from J, leaving 8 bases between them. Germline V CDR1 and CDR2: SGHDN, FVKESK. CDR3 DNA sequence: TGTGCCAGCAGCCAACAGGGAATCTCTGGAAACACCATATATTTT. Encoded protein: CASSQQGISGNTIYF.

This clonotype occurred many times. CDR3 bases: TGTGCCAGCAGTGAAAGTAGCGGGGGGGCCACAGATACGCAGTATTTT. Encoded protein: CASSESSGGATDTQYF. V is TRBV6-4 and J is TRBJ2-3; 11 bases agree with TRBD2. The germline V gene has CDR1 MRHNA and CDR2 SNTAGT. Trimming cost V 3 bases and J 2 bases; bases outside gene matches: 4. The CDR3 is 16 amino acids.

This clonotype has only a few counts. The chain employs TRBV24-1 and TRBJ2-3, with D uncertain. Trimming left V 3 bases short and J 7 bases short, with 13 bases between. Per germline, CDR1 KGHDR and CDR2 SFDVKD. The CDR3 is 14 residues long. This chain's CDR3 is CATSDPGRLYTQYF. As DNA, the CDR3 is TGTGCCACCAGTGATCCGGGTCGGTTGTATACGCAGTATTTT.

Comment on this clonotype: A read error is likely, as this CDR3 ends without the conserved phenylalanine or tryptophan. The chain combines TRBV11-2 with TRBJ2-3; TRBD1 matches at 7 bases. With 4 bases clipped from V and 1 base from J, the junction kept 8 bases outside the gene matches. The germline CDR1 and CDR2 sequences are SGHAT and FQNNGV. There are 16 residues in the CDR3. The CDR3: CASSWTGDERTDTQYL. DNA for the CDR3: TGTGCCAGCAGCTGGACAGGAGATGAGCGCACAGATACGCAGTATTTG.